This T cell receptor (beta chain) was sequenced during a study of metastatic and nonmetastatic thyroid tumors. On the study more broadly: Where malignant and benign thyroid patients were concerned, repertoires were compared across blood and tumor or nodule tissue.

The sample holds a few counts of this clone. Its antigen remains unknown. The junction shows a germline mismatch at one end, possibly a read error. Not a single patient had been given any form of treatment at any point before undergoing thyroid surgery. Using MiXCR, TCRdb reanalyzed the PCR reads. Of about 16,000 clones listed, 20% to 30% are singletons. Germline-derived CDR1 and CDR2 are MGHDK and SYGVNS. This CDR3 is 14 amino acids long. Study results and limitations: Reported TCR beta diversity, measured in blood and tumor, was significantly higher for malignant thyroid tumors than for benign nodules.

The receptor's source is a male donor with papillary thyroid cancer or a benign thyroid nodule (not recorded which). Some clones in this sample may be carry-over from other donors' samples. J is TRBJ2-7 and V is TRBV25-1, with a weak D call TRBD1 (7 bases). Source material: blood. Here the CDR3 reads CASRAGQPPYDQYF. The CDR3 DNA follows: TGTGCCAGTAGGGCGGGACAGCCTCCCTACGATCAGTACTTC.